This TCR beta chain was captured in a study of blood T cell repertoires in COVID-19. Produced via immunoSEQ multiplex PCR; TCRdb's table is partial and in-frame only. The sample records 98,000 or so clones, 75% to 95% being singletons. V was cut by 2 bases and J by 3 bases, with 8 bases left in between. There are 14 residues in the CDR3. The germline V gene encodes CDR1 KGHSH and CDR2 LQKENI. The receptor's source is a human donor in a cohort sampled during active COVID-19. The rearrangement links TRBV18 to TRBJ2-1; D possibly corresponds to TRBD1 (6 bases). Input material: peripheral blood. CDR3 DNA: TGTGCCAGCTCACCAGGACAGAGCTACAATGAGCAGTTCTTC. Amino acids: CASSPGQSYNEQFF.